This section outlines one T cell receptor (beta chain) sequence together with its context. Its target is unknown. This sample stems from a study of cytomegalovirus exposure and HLA in healthy donors. Study-wide context: Early on, a data release was issued that held about 85 million unique TCRs from HLA-typed donors. Study-wide results and limits: The listing of roughly 160 TCR beta chains classed them as cytomegalovirus-associated. Later, an analysis showed that TCR beta chains associated with HLA were more clonally expanded than others that were equally common.

13 Jbeta primers and 60 Vbeta primers were used for the PCR. The assay was immunoSEQ multiplex PCR, and TCRdb's table has in-frame clones only and misses some. The table lists 200,000 or so clones, about 83% of them singletons. Donors showed nominal health when sampled, although they likely had unrecorded immune exposures. Source material: PBMCs. The clonotype originates from a human donor in good health.

The CDR3 is CSVGFRVRVNNEQFF. CDR3 nucleotides: TGCAGCGTTGGGTTTCGGGTCAGGGTCAACAATGAGCAGTTCTTC. The V and J genes are TRBV29-1 and TRBJ2-1; TRBD1 is a possible D gene (5 bases). The V gene's germline CDR1 is SQVTM and CDR2 ANQGSEA. The V end was cut by 4 bases, the J end by 5 bases, with 18 bases between. The CDR3 loop spans 15 amino acids.